Each of the 31 T cell receptor beta chains below was sequenced from the same sample in a study of vaccination and CD4 T cells after COVID-19 (dated by TCRdb to between 2021 and 2024). The library was made by PCR. Instrument used: Illumina iSeq 100. At the Johns Hopkins FTIC core, DNA from the cultured CD4+ T cells underwent TCR sequencing with the Oncomine TCR Beta short-read assay. TCRdb trimmed public reads at Q25 via fastp, called clones via MiXCR and kept in-frame beta chains. Merged by CDR3 protein, the rows form single entries marked with the most common genes and DNA. This sample gives 7,800 or so distinct CDR3 sequences in total; about half of them show up just once. The ten largest account for 30% to 40% of the sample. The antigens these receptors bind are not known. What this sample's treatment or condition label stands for: roughly ten-day PBMC culture with coronavirus spike peptide pools or control peptides (ViraFEST assay).

The sample taken for sequencing was CD4+ T cells from blood, cultured in vitro. Source of these receptors: a human donor who had recovered from COVID-19.

This rearrangement joins TRBV20-1 to TRBJ2-7; D unclear. The V and J ends lost 3 bases and 1 base respectively, with 13 bases between them. Germline CDR1 DFQATT, CDR2 SNEGSKA (reference sequence). CDR3 length: 14 residues. The CDR3 spells CSARTPGLSYEQYF. The CDR3 bases are TGCAGTGCTAGGACTCCAGGCCTTTCCTACGAGCAGTACTTC.

The rearrangement links TRBV20-1 to TRBJ2-2, with TRBD1 identical over 8 bases. Germline assignment: CDR1 DFQATT and CDR2 SNEGSKA (reference sequence). The CDR3 has 15 residues. V trimming: 1 base; J trimming: 7 bases; junction bases outside the gene matches: 8. The CDR3 region is CSARARQGFGGELFF. The CDR3, as DNA: TGCAGTGCTAGAGCCCGACAGGGGTTCGGCGGGGAGCTGTTTTTT.

The CDR3, as DNA: TGTGCCAGTTCGGAGGGGCAGGGATTTACCCGGAACACTGAAGCTTTCTTT. Protein product: CASSEGQGFTRNTEAFF. The genes are TRBV19 and TRBJ1-1; weak D call: TRBD1 (5 bases). V dropped 8 bases and J dropped 1 base, with 23 bases sitting between them. The CDR3 has 17 residues. Germline assignment: CDR1 LNHDA and CDR2 SQIVND (reference sequence).

The gene calls are TRBV7-8 and TRBJ1-5; tentative D call: TRBD1 (6 bases). Germline CDR1 reads SGHVS; CDR2 reads FQNEAQ. The V end lost 8 bases, the J end lost 5 bases, and 13 bases lay between the germline ends. This CDR3 spans 13 amino acids. Here the CDR3 DNA reads TGTGCCAGCCAACAGGGAACCTATCAGCCCCAGCATTTT. Amino acid sequence: CASQQGTYQPQHF.

This clonotype was counted once. The chain employs TRBV6-1 and TRBJ2-5; the D gene is possibly TRBD2 (5 bases). V was cut by 2 bases and J by 1 base, with 14 bases left in between. CDR1 and CDR2 (germline): MNHNS, SASEGT. The CDR3 is 16 residues long. As DNA, the CDR3 is TGTGCCAGCAGTGAAACGAGGGAGCCCCTCCAAGAGACCCAGTACTTC. As protein: CASSETREPLQETQYF.

This clonotype was seen a few times. This sequence joins TRBV5-4 and TRBJ1-1, with TRBD1 matching 11 bases. The CDR3 runs to 16 residues. Trimming took 3 bases from V and 1 from J; bases not matched to a gene: 5. CDR1 SGHNT and CDR2 YYREEE come from the germline V gene (reference sequence). CDR3 sequence reads: CASSSGQGAQNTEAFF. Here the CDR3 DNA reads TGTGCCAGCAGCTCTGGACAGGGGGCACAGAACACTGAAGCTTTCTTT.

This clonotype is deemed large (0.1 to 1%). The V gene is TRBV6-2 or TRBV6-3, the J gene TRBJ2-1, with TRBD1 matching over 12 bases. Trimming at V came to 4 bases and at J to 7 bases, leaving 5 bases not matched to a gene. The CDR3 has 15 residues. Germline CDR1 and CDR2: MNHEY and SVGEGT. Written as DNA, the CDR3 is TGTGCCAGCAGTTCCGGGACAGGGGGCTTAAATGAGCAGTTCTTC. Translated: CASSSGTGGLNEQFF.

DNA for the CDR3: TGTGCCAGCAGTATTACTAGCGGGGGGGTGACCCAGTACTTC. It is translated as CASSITSGGVTQYF. The rearrangement links TRBV12-3 or TRBV12-4 to TRBJ2-5; 13 bases agree with TRBD2. The CDR3 is made up of 14 amino acids. The J segment lost 7 bases and the V segment lost 5 bases, leaving 4 bases of the junction unmatched.

The chain carries TRBV18 and TRBJ1-1; D is unclear. The V and J ends lost 3 bases and 7 bases respectively, with 9 bases between them. The germline V gene has CDR1 KGHSH and CDR2 LQKENI. This CDR3 has 12 residues. CDR3 DNA: TGTGCCAGCTCACCGAGGCAGGATGAAGCTTTCTTT. It is translated as CASSPRQDEAFF.

This CDR3 is CATSGQDTSYGYTF. CDR3 in DNA: TGTGCCACCAGTGGTCAGGACACAAGCTATGGCTACACCTTC. J is TRBJ1-2 and V is TRBV24-1; D possibly corresponds to TRBD1 (5 bases). Germline lookup yields CDR1 KGHDR and CDR2 SFDVKD. V dropped 5 bases and J dropped 4 bases, with 13 bases sitting between them. CDR3 size: 14 residues.

The chain employs TRBV7-2 and TRBJ1-3, with D possibly TRBD1 on 5 matching bases. Per germline, CDR1 SGHTA and CDR2 FQGNSA. Trimming cost V 5 bases and J 4 bases, with 21 bases left between them. The CDR3 contains 17 residues. The CDR3 protein is CASSPTSSGGSGNTIYF. CDR3 DNA sequence: TGTGCCAGCAGCCCAACATCCTCTGGGGGGTCAGGAAACACCATATATTTT.

This clonotype appeared a few times. The chain combines TRBV11-3 with TRBJ2-3; D not certain. Trimming stripped 5 bases from V and 7 bases from J, with 13 bases between. The CDR3 is made up of 13 amino acids. From germline, CDR1 is SGHNT and CDR2 YENEEA. The CDR3 here is CASSVPQLNTQYF. The CDR3 DNA reads TGTGCCAGCAGCGTACCCCAGCTCAATACGCAGTATTTT.

This clonotype has just a few counts. The chain links TRBV12-3 or TRBV12-4 to TRBJ1-1; weak D call: TRBD1 (6 bases). V was cut by 6 bases and J by 2 bases, with 7 bases left in between. CDR3 length: 12 residues. The DNA of the CDR3 is TGTGCCAGCAGACAGGGAAACACTGAAGCTTTCTTT. Residues: CASRQGNTEAFF.

The CDR3 DNA reads TGTGCCAGCAGCTTAGTAGGGGGTCGTTCTTCAGATACGCAGTATTTT. This translates into CASSLVGGRSSDTQYF. The chain joins TRBV7-9 to TRBJ2-3; weak D call: TRBD1 (6 bases). CDR1 and CDR2 from the germline V gene are SEHNR and FQNEAQ (reference sequence). The V and J ends lost 1 base and 4 bases respectively, with 15 bases between them. The CDR3 is made up of 16 amino acids.

The CDR3 loop is CASSPNPGDTQYF. CDR3 nucleotides: TGTGCCAGCAGTCCGAATCCCGGCGATACGCAGTATTTT. The genes are TRBV27 and TRBJ2-3; D is uncertain. CDR1 MNHEY and CDR2 SMNVEV come from the germline V gene (reference sequence). The V end lost 5 bases, the J end lost 6 bases, and 12 bases lay between the germline ends. CDR3 length: 13 residues.

V gene TRBV10-3 combines with J gene TRBJ2-3; 10 nucleotides align to TRBD2. V was pared by 4 bases and J by 6 bases, with 7 bases of the junction left unmatched. CDR3 size: 15 residues. From germline, CDR1 is ENHRY and CDR2 SYGVKD. The CDR3 DNA reads as TGTGCCATCAGTGCTGGGAGCGGGAGGGCGGATACGCAGTATTTT. It is translated as CAISAGSGRADTQYF.

Concerning this clonotype: One end of the junction is discordant with germline, which a read error may explain. CDR3 coding DNA: TGTGCCAGCAGTTTCCTCCTAGCCCCCCCGATCTTC. Protein product: CASSFLLAPPIF. This rearrangement joins TRBV27 to TRBJ2-1, with TRBD2 as a possible D gene (5 bases). Germline CDR1 MNHEY, CDR2 SMNVEV (reference sequence). This CDR3 has 12 amino acids.

This clonotype was detected only a few times. The J gene is TRBJ2-7, the V gene TRBV24-1, with 8 bases that match TRBD2. The trim removed 2 bases at V and 2 bases at J, leaving 4 bases unmatched. Germline assignment: CDR1 KGHDR and CDR2 SFDVKD. The CDR3 has 15 residues. The CDR3 nucleotides read TGTGCCACCAGTGATTCGACTAGCGCAACCTACGAGCAGTACTTC. Protein sequence: CATSDSTSATYEQYF.

This clonotype was picked up a small number of times. The gene calls are TRBV7-2 and TRBJ2-7; D may be TRBD1 or TRBD2 (5 bases each). This CDR3 spans 11 amino acids. V gave up 4 bases and J gave up 8 bases, with 9 bases separating them. The germline gives CDR1 SGHTA, CDR2 FQGNSA. CDR3 sequence: CASSSGTKQYF. CDR3 nucleotides: TGTGCCAGCAGCTCTGGGACCAAGCAGTACTTC.

This clonotype was counted only a few times. An end of the junction differs from the germline gene, which may be a read error. V is TRBV10-3 and J is TRBJ1-1; D unresolved. CDR1 ENHRY and CDR2 SYGVKD come from the germline V gene. The CDR3 has 15 amino acids. The CDR3 reads CASSYSLTLNTEAFF. CDR3 sequence (DNA): TGTGCCAGCAGTTATTCTCTCACCTTGAACACTGAAGCTTTCTTT.

The chain is built from TRBV7-9 and TRBJ2-4; the D gene is possibly TRBD1 (5 bases). Germline V gene lookup returns CDR1 SEHNR and CDR2 FQNEAQ (reference sequence). The CDR3 spans 14 residues. The V gene lost 1 base and the J gene lost 7 bases, with 11 bases spanning the gap. The CDR3: CASSLEGALNIQYF. The CDR3 DNA reads as TGTGCCAGCAGCTTAGAAGGGGCACTCAACATTCAGTACTTC.

The V and J genes are TRBV30 and TRBJ1-6, with D uncertain. V was trimmed by 3 bases and J by 5 bases, leaving 8 bases between them. CDR3 length: 13 amino acids. The V gene's germline CDR1 is GTSNPN and CDR2 SVGIG (reference sequence). The CDR3 sequence: CAWRVLDNSPLHF. CDR3 sequence (DNA): TGTGCCTGGAGGGTACTGGATAATTCACCCCTCCACTTT.

CDR3 sequence: CAWSVRTDAYEQYF. DNA of the CDR3: TGTGCCTGGAGTGTACGGACAGACGCCTACGAGCAGTACTTC. The rearrangement joins TRBV30 to TRBJ2-7; weak D call: TRBD1 (6 bases). The V end lost 0 bases, the J end lost 2 bases, and 11 bases lay between the germline ends. CDR3 length: 14 residues. Looked up from germline, CDR1 is GTSNPN and CDR2 is SVGIG (reference sequence). Supplemented by reference TRBV30 and TRBJ2-7, the full variable domain reads SQTIHQWPATLVQPVGSPLSLECTVEGTSNPNLYWYRQAAGRGLQLLFYSVGIGQISSEVPQNLSASRPQDRQFILSSKKLLLSDSGFYLCAWSVRTDAYEQYFGPGTRLTVT.

V and J are TRBV7-2 and TRBJ2-7; 10 bases fit TRBD1. Germline loops: CDR1 SGHTA, CDR2 FQGNSA. The CDR3 contains 15 residues. With V trimmed by 4 bases and J by 2 bases, 5 bases remained unmatched. The CDR3 here is CASSSHGQGAYEQYF. CDR3 nucleotides: TGTGCCAGCAGCTCCCATGGACAGGGGGCCTACGAGCAGTACTTC.

The chain has TRBV5-1 and TRBJ2-6, with D perhaps matching TRBD2 (6 bases). CDR1 and CDR2 from the germline V gene are SGHRS and YFSETQ. Trimming stripped 4 bases from V and 4 bases from J, with 15 bases between. This CDR3 is built from 16 residues. The CDR3 region is CASSAGPSVGANVLTF. CDR3 bases: TGCGCCAGCAGCGCGGGACCTTCGGTGGGGGCCAACGTCCTGACTTTC.

The rearrangement joins TRBV30 to TRBJ1-2; D is possibly TRBD1 (6 bases). This CDR3 comprises 14 residues. The V gene lost 3 bases and the J gene lost 2 bases, with 13 bases spanning the gap. CDR1 and CDR2 from the germline V gene are GTSNPN and SVGIG (reference sequence). The CDR3, as DNA: TGTGCCTGGAGGGGGGACACAGGGAACTATGGCTACACCTTC. This translates into CAWRGDTGNYGYTF.

The rearrangement links TRBV7-6 to TRBJ2-3; 9 nucleotides line up with TRBD2. The CDR3 spans 15 residues. The V gene end was trimmed by 1 base and the J gene end by 6 bases; junction bases not matched to a gene: 5. Looked up from germline, CDR1 is SGHVS and CDR2 is FNYEAQ. This CDR3 is CASSLGASGRDTQYF. In DNA form, the CDR3 reads TGTGCCAGCAGCTTAGGGGCGAGCGGGAGGGATACGCAGTATTTT.

The chain employs TRBV6-5 and TRBJ2-3; 8 nucleotides match TRBD1. The V segment lost 4 bases and the J segment 8 bases; nucleotides outside the gene matches: 8. Germline V gives CDR1 MNHEY, CDR2 SVGAGI. This CDR3 has 14 residues. As DNA, the CDR3 is TGTGCCAGCAGTTTTGACAGGGGTGGTGTTACGCAGTATTTT. This gives the protein CASSFDRGGVTQYF.

The rearrangement links TRBV12-2 to TRBJ1-1; the listed D gene, TRBD1, was not tested against the DNA. TRBV12-2 is classified as a pseudogene. This CDR3 region has 17 residues. CDR3: CASRLEGAWPLNTEAFF. The DNA for the CDR3 is TGTGCAAGTCGCTTAGAGGGGGCGTGGCCGCTGAACACTGAAGCTTTCTTT.

The table lists this clonotype with a few counts. The V call is TRBV6-2 or TRBV6-3, the J call TRBJ1-1; D remains ambiguous. V lost 4 bases, J lost 0 bases, and 12 bases lay in between. This CDR3 has 15 amino acids. Germline V gene sequence: CDR1 MNHEY, CDR2 SVGEGT. The CDR3 coding sequence is TGTGCCAGCAGTTCCGTATTATCCTTGAACACTGAAGCTTTCTTT. The encoded protein is CASSSVLSLNTEAFF.

This clonotype appeared a few times. V gene TRBV19 combines with J gene TRBJ1-1, with a possible D match to TRBD1 (6 bases). CDR1 and CDR2 (germline): LNHDA, SQIVND (reference sequence). V lost 3 bases and J lost 8, with 16 bases in between. The CDR3 spans 14 residues. The CDR3 bases are TGTGCCAGTAGTATTTTACAGGGCCAAGGGGAAGCTTTCTTT. It is translated as CASSILQGQGEAFF. The complete variable domain, with remaining parts taken from reference TRBV19 and TRBJ1-1, reads DGGITQSPKYLFRKEGQNVTLSCEQNLNHDAMYWYRQDPGQGLRLIYYSQIVNDFQKGDIAEGYSVSREKKESFPLTVTSAQKNPTAFYLCASSILQGQGEAFFGQGTRLTVV.